This TCR beta chain was observed in a study of blood T cell repertoires in COVID-19 (dated by TCRdb to about 2020). In terms of the full investigation: The collaborator samples originated in the United States, Italy and Spain and spanned the acute and convalescent phases of COVID-19. The material from the prospective study consisted of cDNA or gDNA derived from T cells, B-cell-depleted T cells, or PBMCs. The dataset comprised deeply sampled blood TCRbeta repertoires from subjects exposed to, actively infected with, or recovered from COVID-19. The repertoires were released in a freely available public database intended as a resource for research on the immune response to SARS-CoV-2. The samples were drawn from two sources: the first 160 participants of the ongoing ImmuneRACE study, and 1,000 to 1,500 subjects contributed by 6 global collaborators. A de-identified subject ID, COVID-19 status, age in years and sex were almost always included in the sample metadata. Where HLA class I and class II types were available, the types were taken from metadata supplied by the sample provider, not from assay-based typing. Broader findings and caveats from the paper: The quantity of clinical and demographic metadata differed by source and by participant and was supplied without curation.

TCRbeta CDR3 regions were amplified from genomic DNA using the immunoSEQ Assay, a bias-controlled multiplex PCR. The authors' pipeline ran thus. Nucleated cell counts per sample were estimated from amplification of reference gene primers within the assay. To quantify the absolute abundance of each unique TCRbeta CDR3 rearrangement, sequence reads were collapsed and filtered. For each sample, productive Simpson clonality was calculated by taking the square root of Simpson's diversity index across productive rearrangements. In its TCRdb copy, this immuneACCESS table keeps in-frame sequences only and misses some clones. Where compared with another copy, unresolved V genes explain less than half of these, and the others have no known cause. V, J and clone size derive from that table, while D and trimming were established from the DNA sequence. Across this sample there are about 170,000 clones, with about 86% seen only once. Roughly 4% of the sample rests with the top ten.

This clone appeared once. Its antigen target is currently unknown. No much larger clone is present one base from it, and per-base qualities are unavailable. In the prospective study, participants were roughly 18 to 100 years old, resided in fewer than 25 geographic areas of the United States, and were enrolled through a virtual design. Cohort assignment in the prospective study relied on participant-reported clinical history from a screening survey and a study questionnaire. Each participant in the prospective study had whole blood, serum and a nasopharyngeal or oropharyngeal swab collected by mobile phlebotomists. Prospective study participants could optionally give additional blood draws and questionnaires over an approximately two-month period. Prospective study blood samples were shipped either frozen or at room temperature before DNA extraction. From its cysteine to its phenylalanine, the CDR3 spans 13 amino acids. Just the 39-base CDR3 DNA is kept, in frame starting at base 1. CDR1 and CDR2, looked up from the germline V gene (reference sequence), are LNHDA and SQIVND. Trimming removed 3 bases from V and 1 base from J, leaving 4 bases between the germline ends.

The sequencing sample was made of PBMCs or T cells enriched from blood (not recorded which). The origin of this receptor is a woman between 45 and 65 years old in a cohort exposed to, infected with or recovered from COVID-19 (not recorded which). The rearranged segments are TRBV19 and TRBJ1-5, with the D gene uncertain. The CDR3 protein is CASSIASNQPQHF. The nucleotide sequence reads TGTGCCAGTAGTATCGCGAGCAATCAGCCCCAGCATTTT.